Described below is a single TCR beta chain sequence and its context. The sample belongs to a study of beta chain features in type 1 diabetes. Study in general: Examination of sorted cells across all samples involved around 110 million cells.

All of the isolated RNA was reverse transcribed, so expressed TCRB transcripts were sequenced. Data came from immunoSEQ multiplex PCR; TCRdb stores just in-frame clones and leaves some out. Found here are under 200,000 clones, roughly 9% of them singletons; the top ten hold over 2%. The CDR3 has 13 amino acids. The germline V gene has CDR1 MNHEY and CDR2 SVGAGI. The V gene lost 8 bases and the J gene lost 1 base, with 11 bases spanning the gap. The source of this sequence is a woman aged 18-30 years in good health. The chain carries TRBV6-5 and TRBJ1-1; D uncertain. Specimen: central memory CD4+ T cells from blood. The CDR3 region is CASFRERNTEAFF. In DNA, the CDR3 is TGTGCCAGCTTTCGGGAGAGGAACACTGAAGCTTTCTTT.